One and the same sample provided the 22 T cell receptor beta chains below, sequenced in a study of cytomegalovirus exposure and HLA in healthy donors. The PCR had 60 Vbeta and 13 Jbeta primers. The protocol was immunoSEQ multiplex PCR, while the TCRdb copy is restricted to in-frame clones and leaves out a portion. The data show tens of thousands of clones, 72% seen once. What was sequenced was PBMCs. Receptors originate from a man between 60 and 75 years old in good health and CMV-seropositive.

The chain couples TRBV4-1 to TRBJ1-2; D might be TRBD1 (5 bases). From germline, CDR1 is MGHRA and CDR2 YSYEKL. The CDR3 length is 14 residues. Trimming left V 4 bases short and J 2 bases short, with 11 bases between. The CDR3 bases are TGCGCCAGCAGCCCTTCCCAGGGAAACTATGGCTACACCTTC. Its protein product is CASSPSQGNYGYTF.

DNA for the CDR3: TGTGCCAGCAGCTCCTCGCGGGACAGGTTCGGGGAGCTGTTTTTT. Protein: CASSSSRDRFGELFF. This chain joins TRBV7-9 and TRBJ2-2; 8 nucleotides agree with TRBD1. The germline CDR1 and CDR2 sequences are SEHNR and FQNEAQ (reference sequence). The J segment lost 7 bases and the V segment lost 4 bases, leaving 8 bases of the junction unmatched. This CDR3 contains 15 residues.

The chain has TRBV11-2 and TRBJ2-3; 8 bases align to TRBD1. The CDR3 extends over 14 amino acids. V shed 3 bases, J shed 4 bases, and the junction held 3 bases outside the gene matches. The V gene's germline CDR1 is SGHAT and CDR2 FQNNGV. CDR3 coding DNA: TGTGCCAGCAGCTTCGACAGGGGAGCAGATACGCAGTATTTT. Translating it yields CASSFDRGADTQYF.

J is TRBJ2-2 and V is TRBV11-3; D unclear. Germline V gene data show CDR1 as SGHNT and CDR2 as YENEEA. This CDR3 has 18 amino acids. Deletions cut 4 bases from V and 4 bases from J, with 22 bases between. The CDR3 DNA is TGTGCCAGCAGCTCTACAGTACTGGGTCGCCGATTCACCGGGGAGCTGTTTTTT. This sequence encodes CASSSTVLGRRFTGELFF.

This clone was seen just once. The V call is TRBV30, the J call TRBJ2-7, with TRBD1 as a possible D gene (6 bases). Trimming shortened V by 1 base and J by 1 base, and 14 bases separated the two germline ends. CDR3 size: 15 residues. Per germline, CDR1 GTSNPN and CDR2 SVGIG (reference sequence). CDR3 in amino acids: CAWSAGTSYSYEQYF. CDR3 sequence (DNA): TGTGCCTGGAGTGCTGGGACATCTTATTCCTACGAGCAGTACTTC.

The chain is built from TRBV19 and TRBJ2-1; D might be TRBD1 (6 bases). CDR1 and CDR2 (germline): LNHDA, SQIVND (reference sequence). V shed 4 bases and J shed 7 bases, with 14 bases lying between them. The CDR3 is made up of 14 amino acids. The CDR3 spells CASSTYRVRNEQFF. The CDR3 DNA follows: TGTGCCAGTAGTACCTACAGGGTTCGGAATGAGCAGTTCTTC.

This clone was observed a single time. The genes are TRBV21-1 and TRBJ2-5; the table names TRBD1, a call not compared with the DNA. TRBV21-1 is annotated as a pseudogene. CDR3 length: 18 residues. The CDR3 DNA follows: TGTGCCAGCAGCTCCACTTTGACAGGGAAAGGGTACCAAGAGACCCAGTACTTC. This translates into CASSSTLTGKGYQETQYF.

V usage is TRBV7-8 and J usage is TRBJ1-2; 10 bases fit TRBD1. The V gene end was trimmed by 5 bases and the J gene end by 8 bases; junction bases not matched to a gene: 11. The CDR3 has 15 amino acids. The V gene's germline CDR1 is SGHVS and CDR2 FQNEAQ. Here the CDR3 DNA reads TGTGCCAGCAGCCCCGGGGGGACAGGGGCCGGGGGCTACACCTTC. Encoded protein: CASSPGGTGAGGYTF.

DNA of the CDR3: TGTGCCAGCAGCCTCGACAGGGGCGGAATCTCTGGGGCCAACGTCCTGACTTTC. The encoded protein is CASSLDRGGISGANVLTF. V and J are TRBV7-9 and TRBJ2-6, with 8 bases aligning to TRBD1. The ends lost 5 bases at V and 0 bases at J; junction bases unmatched: 9. The CDR3 sequence is 18 residues long. The germline V gene has CDR1 SEHNR and CDR2 FQNEAQ (reference sequence).

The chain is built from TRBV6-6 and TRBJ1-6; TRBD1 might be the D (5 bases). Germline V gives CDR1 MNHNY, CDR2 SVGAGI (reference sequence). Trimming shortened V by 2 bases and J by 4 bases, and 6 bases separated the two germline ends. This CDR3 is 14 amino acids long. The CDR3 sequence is CASSYGAYNSPLHF. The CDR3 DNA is TGTGCCAGCAGTTACGGGGCTTATAATTCACCCCTCCACTTT.

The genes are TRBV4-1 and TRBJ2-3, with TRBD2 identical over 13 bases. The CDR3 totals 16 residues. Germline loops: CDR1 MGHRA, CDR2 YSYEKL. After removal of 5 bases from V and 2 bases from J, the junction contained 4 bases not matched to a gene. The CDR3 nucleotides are TGCGCCAGCAGCGGACTAGCGGGGGCCGACACAGATACGCAGTATTTT. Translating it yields CASSGLAGADTDTQYF.

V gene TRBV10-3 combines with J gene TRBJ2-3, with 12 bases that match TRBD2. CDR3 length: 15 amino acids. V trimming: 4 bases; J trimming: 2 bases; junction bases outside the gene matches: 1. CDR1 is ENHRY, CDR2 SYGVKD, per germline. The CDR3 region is CAISGLAGDTDTQYF. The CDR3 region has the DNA TGTGCCATCAGTGGACTAGCGGGGGACACAGATACGCAGTATTTT.

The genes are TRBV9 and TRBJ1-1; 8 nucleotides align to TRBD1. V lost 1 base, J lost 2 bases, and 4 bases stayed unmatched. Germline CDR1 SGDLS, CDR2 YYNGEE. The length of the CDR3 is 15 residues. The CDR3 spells CASSVTGQGNTEAFF. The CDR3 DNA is TGTGCCAGCAGCGTAACCGGACAGGGTAACACTGAAGCTTTCTTT.

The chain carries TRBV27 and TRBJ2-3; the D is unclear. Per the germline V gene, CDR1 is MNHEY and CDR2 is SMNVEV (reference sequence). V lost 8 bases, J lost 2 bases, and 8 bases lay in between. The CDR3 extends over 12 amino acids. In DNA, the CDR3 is TGTGCCAGCGGAGTTATCACAGATACGCAGTATTTT. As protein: CASGVITDTQYF.

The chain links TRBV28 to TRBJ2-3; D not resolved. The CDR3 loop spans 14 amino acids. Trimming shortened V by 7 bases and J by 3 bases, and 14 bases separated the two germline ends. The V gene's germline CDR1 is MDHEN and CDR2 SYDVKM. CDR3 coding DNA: TGTGCCAGCACTAACCACCCAATGACAGATACGCAGTATTTT. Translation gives CASTNHPMTDTQYF.

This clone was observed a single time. The CDR3 reads CASRLAGSTYEQYF. CDR3 DNA sequence: TGTGCCAGCAGGCTGGCAGGATCTACCTACGAGCAGTACTTC. This sequence joins TRBV6-5 and TRBJ2-7; D gene ambiguous. Trimming left V 6 bases short and J 2 bases short, with 14 bases between. This CDR3 has 14 amino acids. CDR1 is MNHEY and CDR2 is SVGAGI in the germline V gene.

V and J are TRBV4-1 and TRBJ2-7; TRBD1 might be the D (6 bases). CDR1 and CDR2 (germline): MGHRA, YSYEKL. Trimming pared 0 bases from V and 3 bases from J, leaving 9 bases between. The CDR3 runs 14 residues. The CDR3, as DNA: TGCGCCAGCAGCCAAGAGAACAGGGTCTACGAGCAGTACTTC. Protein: CASSQENRVYEQYF.

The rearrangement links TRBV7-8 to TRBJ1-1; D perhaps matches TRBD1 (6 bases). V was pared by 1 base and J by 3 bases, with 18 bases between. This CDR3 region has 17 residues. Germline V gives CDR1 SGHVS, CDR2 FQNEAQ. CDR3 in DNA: TGTGCCAGCAGCTTAGGAAAGGACAGCAGCACTTACACTGAAGCTTTCTTT. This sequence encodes CASSLGKDSSTYTEAFF.

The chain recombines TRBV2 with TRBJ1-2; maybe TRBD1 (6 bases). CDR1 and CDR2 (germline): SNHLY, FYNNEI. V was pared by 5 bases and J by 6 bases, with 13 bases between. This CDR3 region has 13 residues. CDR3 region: CASSLDRIDGYTF. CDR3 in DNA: TGTGCCAGCAGTCTAGACAGGATTGATGGCTACACCTTC.

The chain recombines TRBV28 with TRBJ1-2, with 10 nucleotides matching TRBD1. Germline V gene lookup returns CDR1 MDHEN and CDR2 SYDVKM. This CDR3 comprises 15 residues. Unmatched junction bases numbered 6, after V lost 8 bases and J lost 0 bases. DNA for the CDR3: TGTGCCAGCTGGGGACAGGGGTTAGCTAACTATGGCTACACCTTC. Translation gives CASWGQGLANYGYTF.

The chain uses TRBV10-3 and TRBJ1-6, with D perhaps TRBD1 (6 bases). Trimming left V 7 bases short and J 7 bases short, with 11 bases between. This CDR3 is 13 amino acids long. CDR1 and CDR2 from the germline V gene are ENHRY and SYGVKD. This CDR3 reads CAIKGGNNSPLHF. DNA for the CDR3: TGTGCCATCAAGGGGGGGAACAATTCACCCCTCCACTTT.

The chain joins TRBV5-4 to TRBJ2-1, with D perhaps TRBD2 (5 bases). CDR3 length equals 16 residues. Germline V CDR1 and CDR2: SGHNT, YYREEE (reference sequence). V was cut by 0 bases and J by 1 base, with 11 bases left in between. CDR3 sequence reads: CASSLDRGGSYNEQFF. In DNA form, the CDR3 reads TGTGCCAGCAGCTTGGATCGTGGCGGGTCCTACAATGAGCAGTTCTTC.